What follows are 10 T cell receptor beta chains derived from one specimen sequenced in a study of Graves' ophthalmopathy and Graves' hyperthyroidism. Amplification from RNA transcripts yielded the TCR beta CDR3 regions. Following a first-round RT-PCR that used HTBI primers, a second-round multiplex PCR was carried out. A single record per CDR3 protein comes from TCRdb applying MiXCR to the multiplex PCR reads. The sample records just over 600,000 distinct CDR3 sequences, 22% being singletons. The sample was peripheral blood. The receptors shown here come from a woman in her late teens or twenties with stable Graves' hyperthyroidism. Some clones in this sample may be carry-over from other donors' samples.

This clonotype has at least ten counts. The chain links TRBV29-1 to TRBJ2-5; a possible D gene is TRBD1 (6 bases). Germline V CDR1 and CDR2: SQVTM, ANQGSEA. The germline V and J ends were trimmed by 5 bases and 2 bases, with 12 bases remaining between them. The CDR3 length is 13 residues. The DNA of the CDR3 is TGCAGCGTTCCTGACAGGCCACAAGAGACCCAGTACTTC. It codes for CSVPDRPQETQYF.

The sample holds many counts of this clonotype. The genes are TRBV27 and TRBJ1-2, with 8 bases lining up with TRBD1. Trimming took 0 bases from V and 4 from J; bases not matched to a gene: 13. CDR1 is MNHEY, CDR2 SMNVEV, per germline (reference sequence). The CDR3 contains 18 residues. The DNA for the CDR3 is TGTGCCAGCAGTTTATCGAGCCCGGGACAGGTTGGACTCTATGGCTACACCTTC. Protein product: CASSLSSPGQVGLYGYTF.

This clonotype was picked up many times. The chain joins TRBV30 to TRBJ1-1; perhaps TRBD1 as D (5 bases). The CDR3 has 13 amino acids. Trimming shortened V by 3 bases and J by 3 bases, and 11 bases separated the two germline ends. CDR1 is GTSNPN and CDR2 is SVGIG in the germline V gene (reference sequence). Written as DNA, the CDR3 is TGTGCCTGGAGAAGGGACTTGGACACTGAAGCTTTCTTT. This translates into CAWRRDLDTEAFF. Complete variable domain (other parts from reference TRBV30 and TRBJ1-1): SQTIHQWPATLVQPVGSPLSLECTVEGTSNPNLYWYRQAAGRGLQLLFYSVGIGQISSEVPQNLSASRPQDRQFILSSKKLLLSDSGFYLCAWRRDLDTEAFFGQGTRLTVV.

The J gene is TRBJ2-7, the V gene TRBV6-1; 9 nucleotides match TRBD1. V lost 4 bases to trimming and J lost 3 bases; unmatched junction nucleotides: 7. This CDR3 is 15 amino acids long. Per the germline V gene, CDR1 is MNHNS and CDR2 is SASEGT. For the CDR3, the DNA is TGTGCCAGCAGTGCCTTGACAGGGGGATTCTACGAGCAGTACTTC. Its translation: CASSALTGGFYEQYF.

This clonotype was recorded only once. One junction end does not reproduce the germline sequence, and a read error may be involved. The chain couples TRBV3-1 to TRBJ1-1; D ambiguous. The CDR3 extends over 15 amino acids. Germline CDR1 LGHDT, CDR2 YNNKEL (reference sequence). The CDR3 region has the DNA TGTGCCAGCAGCCCCTTTAACATGCTGAACACTGATGCTTTCTTT. This gives the protein CASSPFNMLNTDAFF.

In this sample, this clonotype turned up many times. The CDR3 loop reads CASSDSYRGVAFF. CDR3 sequence (DNA): TGTGCCAGCAGTGACTCGTACAGGGGAGTTGCTTTCTTT. The chain carries TRBV6-4 and TRBJ1-1; TRBD1 agrees at 7 bases. Trimming took 0 bases from V and 11 from J; bases not matched to a gene: 6. The CDR3 covers 13 residues. From germline, CDR1 is MRHNA and CDR2 SNTAGT.

The gene calls are TRBV3-1 and TRBJ1-1; 8 bases agree with TRBD1. CDR1 is LGHDT, CDR2 YNNKEL, per germline (reference sequence). This CDR3 is 15 amino acids long. After removal of 1 base from V and 5 bases from J, the junction contained 6 bases not matched to a gene. The CDR3 sequence: CASSQVLTGETEAFF. In nucleotides, the CDR3 is TGTGCCAGCAGCCAAGTATTGACAGGGGAAACTGAAGCTTTCTTT.

The chain combines TRBV28 with TRBJ1-5; the D is unclear. Germline CDR1 and CDR2: MDHEN and SYDVKM. V lost 8 bases to trimming and J lost 3 bases, with 14 bases between them. The CDR3 runs to 14 residues. The CDR3 protein is CASRRTPNNQPQHF. CDR3 bases: TGTGCCAGCCGTCGGACGCCCAACAATCAGCCCCAGCATTTT. Full variable domain (outside the CDR3, taken from reference TRBV28 and TRBJ1-5): DVKVTQSSRYLVKRTGEKVFLECVQDMDHENMFWYRQDPGLGLRLIYFSYDVKMKEKGDIPEGYSVSREKKERFSLILESASTNQTSMYLCASRRTPNNQPQHFGDGTRLSIL.

The sample holds many counts of this clonotype. The chain recombines TRBV6-1 with TRBJ1-1; the D is unclear. V lost 6 bases and J lost 3, with 11 bases in between. The CDR3 runs to 13 residues. Germline V gene data show CDR1 as MNHNS and CDR2 as SASEGT. CDR3 sequence reads: CASSPTWDTEAFF. The CDR3 bases are TGTGCCAGCAGCCCAACATGGGACACTGAAGCTTTCTTT.

This clonotype was counted many times. The V and J genes are TRBV4-1 and TRBJ1-2; 7 nucleotides match TRBD1. J was trimmed by 0 bases and V by 4 bases; bases with no gene match: 2. The germline CDR1 and CDR2 sequences are MGHRA and YSYEKL. The CDR3 has 14 residues. The CDR3 nucleotides read TGCGCCAGCAGCCGCGGGACAGCTAACTATGGCTACACCTTC. Residues: CASSRGTANYGYTF.